This TCR beta chain is from a study of blood T cell repertoires in COVID-19. Looking at the study overall: Acute-phase and convalescent COVID-19 samples originated in the United States, Italy and Spain.

Profiled with immunoSEQ multiplex PCR; TCRdb holds only in-frame clones, not every one. The profile covers 350,000 or so clones, with around 90% appearing a single time and under 20% taken by the ten largest. The CDR3 covers 14 residues. Trimming took off 6 bases at V and 2 bases at J, with 13 bases between the two ends. The germline V gene has CDR1 PRHDT and CDR2 FYEKMQ (reference sequence). The sequence derives from a woman aged 25 to 39 who had recovered from COVID-19. The sequencing input was PBMCs or T cells enriched from blood (not recorded which). The rearrangement links TRBV13 to TRBJ1-1; D unresolved. The CDR3 sequence is CASSGRERNTEAFF. The CDR3 DNA follows: TGTGCCAGCAGTGGTAGGGAGAGAAACACTGAAGCTTTCTTT.